Given below is one TCR beta chain in context. These data belong to a study of shared clonotypes between healthy human individuals. Sequenced by immunoSEQ multiplex PCR; TCRdb stores in-frame clones only, minus some. This sample carries some 690,000 clones, around 91% of them seen once, and the ten largest clones take 30% to 40%. With V trimmed by 1 base and J by 6 bases, 5 bases remained unmatched. From germline, CDR1 is GTSNPN and CDR2 SVGIG (reference sequence). This CDR3 region has 14 residues. The chain combines TRBV30 with TRBJ2-2, with 7 positions matching TRBD2. The sequence came from a man younger than 35 in good health. Some clones in this sample may be carry-over from other donors' samples. Sequenced material: memory CD8+ T cells from PBMCs. Subset of the sample: CD45RO+ cells pooled with CCR7-negative TemRA cells. The CDR3 DNA reads TGTGCCTGGAGTGAAAAGACTAGCCCCGGGGAGCTGTTTTTT. Its translation is CAWSEKTSPGELFF. The full variable domain, with the rest looked up from reference TRBV30 and TRBJ2-2, is SQTIHQWPATLVQPVGSPLSLECTVEGTSNPNLYWYRQAAGRGLQLLFYSVGIGQISSEVPQNLSASRPQDRQFILSSKKLLLSDSGFYLCAWSEKTSPGELFFGEGSRLTVL.